Listed below are T cell receptor beta chains from one sample, sequenced in a study of blood T cell repertoires in COVID-19. Using immunoSEQ multiplex PCR, the repertoire was profiled, and TCRdb retains in-frame clones only, with some absent. The data hold about 110,000 clones, with more than 65% observed a single time. Sequenced sample: peripheral blood. The receptor set was obtained from a woman aged 80 or over with active or convalescent COVID-19. CDR3s include the opening cysteine and the closing phenylalanine or tryptophan. The order of the fields is J gene, V gene, clone size, D gene, CDR3 protein, CDR3 DNA. The D gene is left open where the match is weak. For some rows the clone size is stated as once, few or many, or as a class when expanded; others skip it.

TRBJ2-3 TRBV3-1/TRBV3-2 few - CASSQVSSTDTQYF TGTGCCAGCAGCCAAGTCTCCAGCACAGATACGCAGTATTTT
TRBJ2-1 TRBV5-1 - TRBD1 CASSAGTDNEQFF TGCGCCAGCAGCGCTGGGACAGACAATGAGCAGTTCTTC
TRBJ2-1 TRBV19 - TRBD1 CASSPEGRGRNEQFF TGTGCCAGTAGCCCCGAGGGCAGGGGGCGGAATGAGCAGTTCTTC
TRBJ2-5 TRBV18 once TRBD2 CASSPRLAVQETQYF TGTGCCAGCTCACCGAGACTAGCGGTACAAGAGACCCAGTACTTC
TRBJ1-5 TRBV29-1 - - CSVEEQGNQPQHF TGCAGCGTTGAAGAACAGGGCAATCAGCCCCAGCATTTT
TRBJ2-3 TRBV6-6 - TRBD2 CASSPPQTSGYTDTQYF TGTGCCAGCAGTCCCCCCCAGACTAGCGGATACACAGATACGCAGTATTTT
TRBJ2-2 TRBV7-9 - - CASSSRTVTGELFF TGTGCCAGCAGCTCCCGTACTGTCACCGGGGAGCTGTTTTTT
TRBJ1-2 TRBV28 - - CASSLLGVIHYGYTF TGTGCCAGCAGCCTACTCGGGGTCATACACTATGGCTACACCTTC
TRBJ2-7 TRBV4-2 - - CASSQADEQYF TGTGCCAGCAGCCAAGCGGACGAGCAGTACTTC
TRBJ2-1 TRBV2 - TRBD2 CASSPAGVYNEQFF TGTGCCAGCAGCCCAGCGGGAGTGTACAATGAGCAGTTCTTC
TRBJ2-1 TRBV28 - - CASSGHAATAYNEQFF TGTGCCAGCAGTGGCCATGCAGCGACAGCCTACAATGAGCAGTTCTTC